This T cell receptor (beta chain) was documented in a study of human versus mouse CDR3 diversity and MHC coevolution. For the study at large: immunoSEQ was reported to reach one in 200,000 T cells sensitivity.

This CDR3 contains 18 residues. Sorting isolated naive CD4 T cells lacking CD45RO and expressing CD62L. Here immunoSEQ multiplex PCR was the method, and the copy in TCRdb shows in-frame clones only, minus some. The sample records tens of thousands of clones, around 94% being singletons. The receptor was derived from a person between 55 and 69 years old in good health. The sample was naive CD4+ T cells from blood. Subset specified: CD45RO-negative CD62L-positive naive CD4 T cells. The chain carries TRBV21-1 and TRBJ1-1; whether TRBD1, the table's D call, matches the DNA was not checked. TRBV21-1 is recorded as a pseudogene. CDR3 in amino acids: CASSKGGTGKGRNTEAFF. DNA of the CDR3: TGTGCCAGCAGCAAAGGAGGGACAGGGAAAGGAAGGAACACTGAAGCTTTCTTT.